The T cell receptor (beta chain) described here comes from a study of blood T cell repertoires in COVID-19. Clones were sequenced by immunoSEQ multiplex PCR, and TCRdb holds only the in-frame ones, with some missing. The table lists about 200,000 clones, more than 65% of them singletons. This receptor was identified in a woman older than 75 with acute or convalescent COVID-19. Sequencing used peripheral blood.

In DNA, the CDR3 is TGTGCCAGCCCGCGGGGTTGGGGTGAGCAGTTCTTC. It encodes CASPRGWGEQFF. The chain recombines TRBV19 with TRBJ2-1; TRBD2 might be the D (6 bases). Trimming cost V 9 bases and J 9 bases, with 15 bases left between them. The CDR3 is 12 amino acids. CDR1 LNHDA and CDR2 SQIVND come from the germline V gene (reference sequence).